Below, 16 T cell receptor beta chains from the same sample are listed, as sequenced in a study of beta chain features in type 1 diabetes. Expressed TCRB transcripts were sequenced because the isolated RNA had all been reverse transcribed beforehand. Generated by immunoSEQ multiplex PCR, the TCRdb table keeps only in-frame clones and is missing some. The profile covers over 100,000 clones, with almost 40% appearing a single time and around 0.07% taken by the ten largest. Sequenced material: stem cell memory CD4+ T cells from blood. The receptors were sampled from a woman between 18 and 29 years old in good health.

This clone was recorded a few times. V usage is TRBV18 and J usage is TRBJ1-1; no firm D call. The CDR3 consists of 14 residues. Germline V CDR1 and CDR2: KGHSH, LQKENI. Trimming stripped 3 bases from V and 5 bases from J, with 13 bases between. CDR3: CASSPWREGTEAFF. In DNA, the CDR3 is TGTGCCAGCTCACCGTGGAGGGAGGGAACTGAAGCTTTCTTT.

This clone was seen a few times. At one end, the junction sequence differs from germline, possibly due to a read error. The V call is TRBV28, the J call TRBJ1-4; a weak D match, TRBD1 (5 bases). CDR1 MDHEN and CDR2 SYDVKM come from the germline V gene. The CDR3 runs to 12 residues. CDR3 sequence: CASSSQGLGEVF. As DNA, the CDR3 is TGTGCCAGCAGCTCCCAGGGACTCGGGGAGGTTTTT.

This clone was seen only a few times. The chain is built from TRBV19 and TRBJ2-7, with 11 bases lining up with TRBD1. Germline CDR1 is LNHDA and CDR2 is SQIVND (reference sequence). J lost 7 bases, V lost 6 bases, and 8 bases had no gene match. The CDR3 totals 14 residues. The CDR3: CASSLWTGGGEQYF. The CDR3 DNA reads TGTGCCAGTAGCCTATGGACAGGGGGCGGAGAGCAGTACTTC.

This chain uses TRBV5-1 with TRBJ1-2; D may be TRBD1 (5 bases). This CDR3 region has 17 residues. CDR1 is SGHRS, CDR2 YFSETQ, per germline. With 0 bases removed from V and 2 bases from J, the gap between germline ends came to 17 bases. This CDR3 is CASSLVSQAGLNYGYTF. For the CDR3, the DNA is TGCGCCAGCAGCTTGGTGAGCCAGGCAGGGCTAAACTATGGCTACACCTTC.

This clone appeared a few times. The rearrangement links TRBV5-4 to TRBJ2-1; the D gene is possibly TRBD2 (7 bases). Per the germline V gene, CDR1 is SGHNT and CDR2 is YYREEE (reference sequence). The V end lost 5 bases, the J end lost 4 bases, and 13 bases lay between the germline ends. The CDR3 runs to 14 residues. The CDR3 DNA follows: TGTGCCAGCAGGGAAGGGGGAGGGTACAATGAGCAGTTCTTC. This codes for CASREGGGYNEQFF.

The rearrangement links TRBV6-6 to TRBJ2-5, with a weak D call TRBD2 (5 bases). Trimming shortened V by 4 bases and J by 2 bases, and 8 bases separated the two germline ends. CDR1 and CDR2 from the germline V gene are MNHNY and SVGAGI (reference sequence). The CDR3 loop spans 13 amino acids. The CDR3 nucleotides read TGTGCCAGCAGTTGGAGACTACAAGAGACCCAGTACTTC. Translation: CASSWRLQETQYF.

CDR3 nucleotides: TGTGCCAGCAGTCTAAAGCGGGACATTGTGACCCAGTACTTC. This codes for CASSLKRDIVTQYF. This chain connects TRBV11-1 to TRBJ2-5, with a possible D match to TRBD2 (7 bases). CDR3 length: 14 amino acids. CDR1 is SGHAT, CDR2 FQDESV, per germline (reference sequence). The ends were cut back, 6 bases at V and 7 bases at J, with 18 bases in the middle.

The V and J genes are TRBV6-5 and TRBJ1-4; 12 bases match TRBD1. The CDR3 is 14 amino acids. V lost 5 bases to trimming and J lost 7 bases; unmatched junction nucleotides: 2. Germline-derived CDR1 and CDR2 are MNHEY and SVGAGI. The CDR3 DNA reads as TGTGCCAGCAGTGGGGACAGGGGGCTTGAAAAACTGTTTTTT. Its protein product is CASSGDRGLEKLFF.

The gene calls are TRBV2 and TRBJ1-2, with a tentative D call TRBD1 (6 bases). Germline V gene lookup returns CDR1 SNHLY and CDR2 FYNNEI. With 8 bases removed from V and 4 bases from J, the gap between germline ends came to 17 bases. This CDR3 spans 14 amino acids. The CDR3: CASSPEGRGYGYTF. The CDR3 DNA reads as TGTGCCAGCTCCCCCGAGGGCAGGGGCTATGGCTACACCTTC.

The chain has TRBV2 and TRBJ1-5; 10 positions agree with TRBD1. The J segment lost 11 bases and the V segment lost 9 bases, leaving 19 bases of the junction unmatched. The CDR3 has 16 amino acids. Germline values: CDR1 SNHLY, CDR2 FYNNEI. The CDR3 bases are TGTGCCAGTCAGAACCGACAGGGGGCGAGGGACATGGCCCAGCATTTT. Residues: CASQNRQGARDMAQHF. The whole variable domain, filled in from reference TRBV2 and TRBJ1-5, reads EPEVTQTPSHQVTQMGQEVILRCVPISNHLYFYWYRQILGQKVEFLVSFYNNEISEKSEIFDDQFSVERPDGSNFTLKIRSTKLEDSAMYFCASQNRQGARDMAQHFGDGTRLSIL.

This clone occurred a few times. The chain carries TRBV28 and TRBJ2-7; D gene unclear. V lost 5 bases and J lost 5, with 16 bases in between. This CDR3 has 14 amino acids. Germline CDR1 and CDR2: MDHEN and SYDVKM. CDR3 amino acids: CASSPTFPSHEQYF. CDR3 DNA sequence: TGTGCCAGCAGTCCAACCTTCCCTAGTCACGAGCAGTACTTC.

The chain couples TRBV28 to TRBJ1-1; D is undetermined. The CDR3 length is 14 residues. The V end was cut by 4 bases, the J end by 4 bases, with 13 bases between. Looked up from germline, CDR1 is MDHEN and CDR2 is SYDVKM. CDR3 in amino acids: CASSSLRDSTEAFF. CDR3 bases: TGTGCCAGCAGTTCCCTGAGGGATAGCACTGAAGCTTTCTTT. The whole variable domain, remainder taken from reference TRBV28 and TRBJ1-1, is DVKVTQSSRYLVKRTGEKVFLECVQDMDHENMFWYRQDPGLGLRLIYFSYDVKMKEKGDIPEGYSVSREKKERFSLILESASTNQTSMYLCASSSLRDSTEAFFGQGTRLTVV.

V usage is TRBV7-9 and J usage is TRBJ2-3; no clear D gene. CDR1 and CDR2 (germline): SEHNR, FQNEAQ (reference sequence). V lost 5 bases to trimming and J lost 5 bases, with 20 bases between them. The CDR3 spans 16 residues. The CDR3 bases are TGTGCCAGCAGCCCCCGACTCCATCGCCGGGTAGATACGCAGTATTTT. Translating gives CASSPRLHRRVDTQYF. Drawing the rest from reference TRBV7-9 and TRBJ2-3, the complete variable domain is DTGVSQNPRHKITKRGQNVTFRCDPISEHNRLYWYRQTLGQGPEFLTYFQNEAQLEKSRLLSDRFSAERPKGSFSTLEIQRTEQGDSAMYLCASSPRLHRRVDTQYFGPGTRLTVL.

The rearrangement links TRBV28 to TRBJ2-6; TRBD1 agrees at 7 bases. The CDR3 loop spans 14 amino acids. Germline-derived CDR1 and CDR2 are MDHEN and SYDVKM. V lost 8 bases, J lost 6 bases, and 7 bases stayed unmatched. The DNA of the CDR3 is TGTGCCAGCGTTGCTCAGGGGGTGGCCAACGTCCTGACTTTC. Protein product: CASVAQGVANVLTF.

The table lists this clone with a few counts. V is TRBV5-4 and J is TRBJ2-1; maybe TRBD1 (5 bases). The CDR3 covers 16 residues. With 0 bases removed from V and 3 bases from J, the gap between germline ends came to 13 bases. Germline CDR1 and CDR2: SGHNT and YYREEE (reference sequence). CDR3 DNA: TGTGCCAGCAGCTTGGGCCTGGGGCAACGCTACAATGAGCAGTTCTTC. Encoded protein: CASSLGLGQRYNEQFF.

The V call is TRBV7-2, the J call TRBJ2-3; a possible D gene is TRBD2 (5 bases). The CDR3 is made up of 16 amino acids. CDR1 is SGHTA and CDR2 is FQGNSA in the germline V gene. The germline V and J ends were trimmed by 1 base and 6 bases, with 17 bases remaining between them. CDR3 region: CASSLVVGLNGDTQYF. CDR3 sequence (DNA): TGTGCCAGCAGCTTAGTCGTAGGACTCAATGGGGATACGCAGTATTTT.